Included here is one T cell receptor (beta chain) sequence, with context. These data are taken from a study of T cells in Graves' hyperthyroidism and ophthalmopathy. The CDR3 regions of TCR beta were amplified from RNA transcripts. A set of HTBI primers served as the primers for a first-round RT-PCR of the TCR CDR3. TCRdb reanalysed the multiplex PCR reads using MiXCR and keeps one entry per CDR3 protein. Of 750,000 to 900,000 distinct CDR3 sequences listed, around 39% were seen once; the top ten hold 8% to 9%. Sequenced sample: blood. The receptor's source is a young man with Graves' hyperthyroidism.

CDR3 residues: CASSPGQSSWPQHF. CDR3 sequence (DNA): TGTGCCAGCAGCCCGGGACAGAGCTCATGGCCCCAGCATTTT. The gene calls are TRBV9 and TRBJ1-5; 7 bases agree with TRBD1. The V segment lost 4 bases and the J segment 9 bases; nucleotides outside the gene matches: 10. The CDR3 is made up of 14 amino acids. Germline V lookup: CDR1 SGDLS, CDR2 YYNGEE.